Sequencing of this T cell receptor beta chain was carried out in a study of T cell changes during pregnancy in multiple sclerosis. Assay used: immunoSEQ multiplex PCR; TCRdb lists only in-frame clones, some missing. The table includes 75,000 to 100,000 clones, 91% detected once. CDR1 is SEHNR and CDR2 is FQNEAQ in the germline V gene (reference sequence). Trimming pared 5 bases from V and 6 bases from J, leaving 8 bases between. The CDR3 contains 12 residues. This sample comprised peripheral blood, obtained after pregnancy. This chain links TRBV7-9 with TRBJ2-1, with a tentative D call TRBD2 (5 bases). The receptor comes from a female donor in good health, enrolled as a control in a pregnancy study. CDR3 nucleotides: TGTGCCAGCAGCCCGGGGTCCAATGAGCAGTTCTTC. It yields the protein CASSPGSNEQFF.